A single sample gave rise to the 12 T cell receptor beta chains below, sequenced in a study of human T cells and chemical hapten exposure. TCRdb passed the RACE reads through MiXCR, listing each CDR3 protein once. The repertoire consists of approximately 84,000 distinct CDR3 sequences, with around 10% occurring once and the leading ten covering around 1.4%. Time point noted: patch test 2, 6 weeks after DPC sensitization. Specified treatment: therapeutic diphenylcyclopropenone sensitization with weekly scalp DPC. The specimen comprised whole blood, sampled in connection with sensitization to the hapten diphenylcyclopropenone (DPC). Receptors originate from a man between 18 and 29 years old with alopecia areata. Some clones in this sample may be carry-over from other donors' samples.

This clonotype was picked up a small number of times. This chain connects TRBV7-9 to TRBJ2-2, with TRBD1 matching 7 bases. V dropped 3 bases and J dropped 7; count of bases not matched to a gene: 5. The CDR3 consists of 14 residues. Germline CDR1 and CDR2: SEHNR and FQNEAQ (reference sequence). The CDR3 DNA is TGTGCCAGCAGCTTTTGGACAGGCATCGGGGAGCTGTTTTTT. It yields the protein CASSFWTGIGELFF.

In this sample, this clonotype turned up many times. This sequence joins TRBV10-3 and TRBJ2-6; 8 bases line up with TRBD1. The length of the CDR3 is 17 residues. Trimming at V came to 7 bases and at J to 0 bases, leaving 8 bases not matched to a gene. Germline CDR1 and CDR2: ENHRY and SYGVKD. CDR3 nucleotide sequence: TGTGCCATCAATAAAGGGACAGGCGGCTCTGGGGCCAACGTCCTGACTTTC. It codes for CAINKGTGGSGANVLTF.

A few counts support this clonotype. This chain uses TRBV5-5 with TRBJ2-7; D possibly uses TRBD1 or TRBD2 (6 bases each). The V gene's germline CDR1 is SGHKS and CDR2 YYEKEE (reference sequence). CDR3 length: 15 amino acids. V was clipped by 3 bases and J by 3 bases, with 16 bases between them. This chain's CDR3 is CASSSRQAGIYEQYV. DNA of the CDR3: TGTGCCAGCAGCTCCCGACAGGCGGGAATCTACGAGCAGTACGTC.

This clonotype was counted at least ten times. The CDR3 region has the DNA TGTGCCACCGGCGGGGGGGACTCCTACAATGAGCAGTTCTTC. It codes for CATGGGDSYNEQFF. The chain couples TRBV6-2 or TRBV6-3 to TRBJ2-1; 9 positions agree with TRBD2. This CDR3 has 14 amino acids. V was pared by 10 bases and J by 0 bases, with 4 bases of the junction left unmatched. CDR1 is MNHEY, CDR2 SVGEGT, per germline.

Ten or more counts support this clonotype. The chain links TRBV6-4 to TRBJ2-1; D is uncertain. CDR3 length equals 13 residues. Deletions cut 5 bases from V and 3 bases from J, with 8 bases between. CDR1 and CDR2 from the germline V gene are MRHNA and SNTAGT. CDR3 region: CASSRAGYNEQFF. CDR3 nucleotide sequence: TGTGCCAGCAGTCGGGCTGGCTACAATGAGCAGTTCTTC.

This clonotype has a count of ten or more. The chain employs TRBV7-3 and TRBJ2-1, with D tentatively TRBD1 or TRBD2 (5 bases each). CDR3 length: 17 residues. V dropped 1 base and J dropped 0 bases, with 13 bases sitting between them. Germline assignment: CDR1 SGHTA and CDR2 FQGTGA. For the CDR3, the DNA is TGTGCCAGCAGCTTAAGTTCCGGGACGTACTCCTACAATGAGCAGTTCTTC. Its translation is CASSLSSGTYSYNEQFF.

This clonotype was observed at least ten times. The rearrangement links TRBV10-3 to TRBJ2-7; 9 positions agree with TRBD1. Unmatched junction bases numbered 7, after V lost 4 bases and J lost 3 bases. Germline V gene data show CDR1 as ENHRY and CDR2 as SYGVKD. The CDR3 sequence is 15 residues long. The DNA of the CDR3 is TGTGCCATCAGTGGACCGGGACAGGGAAGCTACGAGCAGTACTTC. This encodes CAISGPGQGSYEQYF.

This clonotype was recorded many times. This chain joins TRBV6-4 and TRBJ2-2; no clear D. The CDR3 is made up of 13 amino acids. With 0 bases removed from V and 5 bases from J, the gap between germline ends came to 4 bases. Germline CDR1 MRHNA, CDR2 SNTAGT. The CDR3 sequence: CASSDSDTGELFF. CDR3 DNA: TGTGCCAGCAGTGACTCCGATACCGGGGAGCTGTTTTTT.

In its sample, this clonotype was seen a few times. This chain joins TRBV18 and TRBJ1-3; D may be TRBD1 (5 bases). Trimming pared 3 bases from V and 7 bases from J, leaving 16 bases between. CDR3 length equals 15 residues. Germline loops: CDR1 KGHSH, CDR2 LQKENI. The CDR3 is CASSPNMAPGNTIYF. The CDR3 nucleotides are TGTGCCAGCTCACCGAATATGGCCCCAGGGAACACCATATATTTT.

This clonotype was seen only a few times. The V and J genes are TRBV21-1 and TRBJ1-6. TRBV21-1 is noted as a pseudogene. CDR3 length: 15 residues. Here the CDR3 reads CASSKATAHNSPLHF. In DNA form, the CDR3 reads TGTGCCAGCAGCAAAGCTACAGCCCATAATTCACCCCTCCACTTT.

This clonotype was picked up many times. The chain has TRBV7-2 and TRBJ1-1; no clear D gene. The V gene lost 6 bases and the J gene lost 8 bases, with 22 bases spanning the gap. Germline-derived CDR1 and CDR2 are SGHTA and FQGNSA. The CDR3 spans 15 residues. CDR3 loop: CASRPNLGLPPEAFF. CDR3 DNA: TGTGCCAGCAGACCAAACCTAGGCCTACCCCCCGAAGCTTTCTTT.

The V gene is TRBV20-1, the J gene TRBJ1-6; tentatively, D is TRBD1 (6 bases). The CDR3 is made up of 14 amino acids. Per germline, CDR1 DFQATT and CDR2 SNEGSKA (reference sequence). V was shortened by 5 bases and J by 7 bases, with 15 bases between the two germline ends. The CDR3 protein is CSAADRRENSPLHF. CDR3 in DNA: TGCAGTGCTGCGGACAGAAGAGAAAATTCACCCCTCCACTTT.